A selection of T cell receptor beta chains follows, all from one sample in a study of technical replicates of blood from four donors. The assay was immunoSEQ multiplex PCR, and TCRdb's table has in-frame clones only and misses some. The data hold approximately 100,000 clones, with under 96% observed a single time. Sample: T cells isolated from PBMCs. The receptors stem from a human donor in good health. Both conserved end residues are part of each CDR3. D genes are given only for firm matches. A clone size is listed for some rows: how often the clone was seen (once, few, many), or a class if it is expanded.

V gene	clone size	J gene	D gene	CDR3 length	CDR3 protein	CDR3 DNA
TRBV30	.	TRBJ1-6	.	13	CAWSDQVGSPLHF	TGTGCCTGGAGTGACCAGGTTGGGTCACCCCTCCACTTT
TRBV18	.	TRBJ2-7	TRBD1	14	CASSFGVQGYEQYF	TGTGCCAGCTCATTCGGCGTACAGGGGTACGAGCAGTACTTC
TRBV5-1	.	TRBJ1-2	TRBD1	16	CASSPTPLTGWLGYTF	TGCGCCAGCAGCCCTACTCCACTGACAGGGTGGCTTGGCTACACCTTC
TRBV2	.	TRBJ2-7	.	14	CASSDPRGAYEQYF	TGTGCCAGCAGTGATCCCAGGGGCGCCTACGAGCAGTACTTC
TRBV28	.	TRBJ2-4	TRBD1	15	CASSPLGTGKNIQYF	TGTGCCAGCAGCCCACTCGGGACAGGCAAAAACATTCAGTACTTC
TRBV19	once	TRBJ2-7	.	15	CASSVHRGGDDEQYF	TGTGCCAGTAGTGTCCACCGAGGAGGGGACGACGAGCAGTACTTC
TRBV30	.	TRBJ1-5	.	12	CAQGQGAQPQHF	TGTGCCCAAGGGCAGGGTGCTCAGCCCCAGCATTTT
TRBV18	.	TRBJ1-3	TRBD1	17	CASSPSLDRSSGNTIYF	TGTGCCAGCTCTCCCAGTCTGGACAGGAGCTCTGGAAACACCATATATTTT
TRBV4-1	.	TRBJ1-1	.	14	CASSQRDTYTEAFF	TGCGCCAGCAGCCAACGGGACACTTACACTGAAGCTTTCTTT
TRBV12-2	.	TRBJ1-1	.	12	CASRLSSTEAFF	TGTGCAAGTCGCTTATCGAGCACTGAAGCTTTCTTT
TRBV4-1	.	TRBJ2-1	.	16	CASSPLGAKGGNEQFF	TGCGCCAGCAGCCCGTTGGGTGCCAAAGGGGGCAATGAGCAGTTCTTC
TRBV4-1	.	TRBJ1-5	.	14	CASSQEWLNQPQHF	TGCGCCAGCAGCCAAGAGTGGCTGAATCAGCCCCAGCATTTT